Included here is one TCR beta chain sequence, with context. Its antigen is not yet known. No base qualities exist here, and no much larger clone lies one base off it. To prepare the library, 5' RACE was applied. Sequencing relied on an Illumina MiSeq. TCRdb's own reprocessing of the public reads used fastp at Q25 and MiXCR and kept productive beta chains. Here each entry gathers all rows of one CDR3 protein and keeps the most common genes and DNA. The sample table records about 48,000 distinct CDR3 sequences; about 18% of these occur just once. In total, the top ten clones hold over 2.5% of the sample. These data originate in a study of chronic HIV infection and antiretroviral therapy (dated by TCRdb to the mid-2010s). The CDR3 measures 13 amino acids from cysteine to phenylalanine. Of all the DNA, just the CDR3 is kept, 39 bases in frame from base 1. As encoded in the germline V gene (reference sequence), CDR1 is SEHNR while CDR2 is FQNEAQ. The V and J ends are trimmed by 7 bases and 1 base, leaving 7 bases between them.

The sequenced sample was peripheral blood. The TCR originated in an adult who had HIV and had not received antiretroviral therapy, or was an uninfected healthy control (not recorded which). Recombination connected TRBV7-9 to TRBJ1-4; no D gene can be assigned with confidence. The sequence in DNA is TGTGCCAGCAACGCGGGAACTAATGAAAAACTGTTTTTT. Its protein is CASNAGTNEKLFF.